This T cell receptor beta chain was retrieved from a study of cytomegalovirus exposure and HLA in healthy donors. The PCR contained 60 Vbeta and 13 Jbeta primers. Clones were sequenced by immunoSEQ multiplex PCR, and TCRdb holds only the in-frame ones, with some missing. The sample holds under 200,000 clones, approximately 80% seen once. Germline values: CDR1 GTSNPN, CDR2 SVGIG (reference sequence). CDR3 size: 13 residues. The ends were cut back, 3 bases at V and 5 bases at J, with 14 bases in the middle. Sample: PBMCs. This TCR was recovered from a woman aged 25 to 45 in good health and CMV-seropositive. The chain carries TRBV30 and TRBJ2-7; D call uncertain. CDR3 sequence reads: CAWRADVGDEQYF. Written as DNA, the CDR3 is TGTGCCTGGAGGGCCGATGTCGGAGACGAGCAGTACTTC. Full variable domain (missing parts from reference TRBV30 and TRBJ2-7): SQTIHQWPATLVQPVGSPLSLECTVEGTSNPNLYWYRQAAGRGLQLLFYSVGIGQISSEVPQNLSASRPQDRQFILSSKKLLLSDSGFYLCAWRADVGDEQYFGPGTRLTVT.